The 24 T cell receptor beta chains in this list originate from one sample, sequenced in a study of blood T cells in healthy people across ages. Together with a sample-barcoded 5' primer, a J-beta primer mix was included in a second PCR lasting roughly 6 to 12 cycles. TCRdb fed the 5' RACE reads into MiXCR, producing one record per CDR3 protein. The sample lists around 870,000 distinct CDR3 sequences; 29% were seen once. Sequencing input: blood. Receptors originate from a woman older than 75 in good health.

Turning to this clonotype: This may come from a read error, since a much larger clone is one base off. The rearrangement joins TRBV20-1 to TRBJ1-6, with D perhaps matching TRBD1 (6 bases). Germline V gives CDR1 DFQATT, CDR2 SNEGSKA (reference sequence). The CDR3 sequence is 14 residues long. The CDR3 DNA sequence: TGCAGTGCAAGCTCCGGGACACCTAATCCACCCCTCCACTTT. As protein: CSASSGTPNPPLHF.

This clonotype was counted a few times. A much larger clone differs by one base, so this may be a read error. The chain uses TRBV5-1 and TRBJ2-5, with TRBD2 matching 7 bases. The germline V gene encodes CDR1 SGHRS and CDR2 YFSETQ. The junction had 15 bases not matched to a gene; V was cut back by 5 bases and J by 11 bases. CDR3 length equals 14 residues. Here the CDR3 reads CASRFGAGEGEQYF. The CDR3 DNA sequence: TGCGCCAGCAGGTTTGGGGCCGGGGAGGGTGAGCAGTACTTC.

There are many counts of this clonotype. The chain couples TRBV7-2 to TRBJ2-7, with D possibly TRBD2 on 7 matching bases. Trimming stripped 5 bases from V and 3 bases from J, with 17 bases between. The CDR3 runs to 15 residues. The germline V gene has CDR1 SGHTA and CDR2 FQGNSA. The CDR3 DNA reads as TGTGCCAGCAGCACCGCCGCGGGGGCAAGCTACGAGCAGTACTTC. It specifies CASSTAAGASYEQYF. Filled out from reference TRBV7-2 and TRBJ2-7, the complete variable domain reads GAGVSQSPSNKVTEKGKDVELRCDPISGHTALYWYRQSLGQGLEFLIYFQGNSAPDKSGLPSDRFSAERTGGSVSTLTIQRTQQEDSAVYLCASSTAAGASYEQYFGPGTRLTVT.

A word on this clonotype: Possible read error: a much larger clone is one base away. The V gene is TRBV7-2, the J gene TRBJ1-2; 7 nucleotides agree with TRBD1. Trimming cost V 0 bases and J 6 bases; bases outside gene matches: 7. Per the germline V gene, CDR1 is SGHTA and CDR2 is FQGNSA. The CDR3 has 15 amino acids. CDR3 amino acids: CASSLAGQGGDGYTF. The CDR3 DNA is TGTGCCAGCAGCTTAGCCGGTCAGGGGGGTGATGGCTACACCTTC. Together with reference TRBV7-2 and TRBJ1-2, the CDR3 gives the full variable domain: GAGVSQSPSNKVTEKGKDVELRCDPISGHTALYWYRQSLGQGLEFLIYFQGNSAPDKSGLPSDRFSAERTGGSVSTLTIQRTQQEDSAVYLCASSLAGQGGDGYTFGSGTRLTVV.

This clonotype was picked up many times. J is TRBJ1-5 and V is TRBV24-1; no clear D. The CDR3 has 15 residues. V lost 7 bases and J 2 bases, leaving 14 bases between the germline ends. Germline lookup yields CDR1 KGHDR and CDR2 SFDVKD. As DNA, the CDR3 is TGTGCCACCAGAGCACGGGGAGAGGGCAATCAGCCCCAGCATTTT. Protein product: CATRARGEGNQPQHF.

This clonotype was recorded many times. The chain is built from TRBV7-6 and TRBJ2-3, with D uncertain. The germline gives CDR1 SGHVS, CDR2 FNYEAQ. V lost 3 bases and J 4 bases, leaving 5 bases between the germline ends. The CDR3 is 12 amino acids. The CDR3 DNA reads TGTGCCAGCAGCTTCATCGCAGATACGCAGTATTTT. This translates into CASSFIADTQYF.

This clonotype was picked up many times. One end of the junction does not line up with germline, which may come from a read error. The rearrangement joins TRBV5-1 to TRBJ2-3; 9 nucleotides agree with TRBD2. From germline, CDR1 is SGHRS and CDR2 YFSETQ. CDR3 length: 14 residues. The CDR3 nucleotides are TGTGCCAGCAGTTTCCTAGCGGGGACAGATACGCAGTATTTT. Amino acids: CASSFLAGTDTQYF.

The CDR3 region is CASSQDRVGRPYEQYF. CDR3 nucleotides: TGTGCCAGCAGCCAAGATCGGGTTGGACGTCCCTACGAGCAGTACTTC. The chain joins TRBV14 to TRBJ2-7, with D uncertain. The V and J ends lost 0 bases and 2 bases respectively, with 14 bases between them. CDR1 is SGHDN, CDR2 FVKESK, per germline. The CDR3 totals 16 residues.

To note about this clonotype: Being one base from a much bigger clone, this may be a read error. The chain recombines TRBV12-3 or TRBV12-4 with TRBJ1-1, with 7 bases lining up with TRBD1. The CDR3 is 16 amino acids. V lost 5 bases, J lost 6 bases, and 15 bases stayed unmatched. CDR3 region: CASSPGTADRRPEAFF. The CDR3, as DNA: TGTGCCAGCAGTCCAGGGACAGCCGACAGGAGGCCTGAAGCTTTCTTT.

The sample holds a few counts of this clonotype. Its ends do not fully match the called genes, so a read error is possible. V usage is TRBV12-3 or TRBV12-4 and J usage is TRBJ2-1, with 8 bases lining up with TRBD1. The length of the CDR3 is 12 residues. CDR3 protein: CASSTNGQGLIF. As DNA, the CDR3 is TGTGCCAGCAGCACCAACGGACAGGGTTTAATCTTC.

As for this clonotype: Just one base apart from a much larger clone, this may be a read error. The rearrangement links TRBV4-3 to TRBJ2-3; TRBD2 matches 8 bases. The V and J ends lost 0 bases and 5 bases, in that order; junction bases with no gene match: 16. Germline CDR1 LGHNA, CDR2 YSLEER. The CDR3 is made up of 19 amino acids. DNA for the CDR3: TGCGCCAGCAGCCAAGATGGCCCCACTAACGGGGGGGCTCAAGATACGCAGTATTTT. Translating gives CASSQDGPTNGGAQDTQYF.

The chain carries TRBV11-1 and TRBJ2-1; the match to TRBD2 covers 13 bases. The germline CDR1 and CDR2 sequences are SGHAT and FQDESV (reference sequence). V was clipped by 1 base and J by 5 bases; unmatched bases: 17. CDR3 length equals 21 residues. The CDR3 here is CASSLERGGLAGQIRDNEQFF. The DNA of the CDR3 is TGTGCCAGCAGCTTAGAACGGGGGGGACTAGCGGGGCAGATAAGAGACAATGAGCAGTTCTTC.

Points on this clonotype: This may be a read error: a much more frequent sequence differs by one nucleotide. CDR3 nucleotides: TGTGCCAGCAGCTTATCCGCAGCGGGGGGGTACAATGAGCAGTACTTC. Translating it yields CASSLSAAGGYNEQYF. The rearrangement joins TRBV7-2 to TRBJ2-7; 10 nucleotides line up with TRBD2. This CDR3 region has 16 residues. Germline-derived CDR1 and CDR2 are SGHTA and FQGNSA. The V gene end was trimmed by 2 bases and the J gene end by 7 bases; junction bases not matched to a gene: 11. The entire variable domain, with the rest obtained from reference TRBV7-2 and TRBJ2-7, is as follows: GAGVSQSPSNKVTEKGKDVELRCDPISGHTALYWYRQSLGQGLEFLIYFQGNSAPDKSGLPSDRFSAERTGGSVSTLTIQRTQQEDSAVYLCASSLSAAGGYNEQYFGPGTRLTVT.

This clonotype was counted a few times. This chain joins TRBV28 and TRBJ1-5; D call uncertain. The CDR3 spans 17 residues. Germline CDR1 reads MDHEN; CDR2 reads SYDVKM. Trimming pared 8 bases from V and 5 bases from J, leaving 25 bases between. CDR3 protein: CASSPMRTWGGYQPQHF. CDR3 bases: TGTGCCAGCTCACCGATGCGTACATGGGGTGGCTATCAGCCCCAGCATTTT.

The chain couples TRBV30 to TRBJ1-4; 9 nucleotides match TRBD1. Trimming took 2 bases from V and 5 from J; bases not matched to a gene: 3. The CDR3 is 14 residues long. CDR1 and CDR2 from the germline V gene are GTSNPN and SVGIG (reference sequence). The CDR3 DNA reads TGTGCCTGGAGTTGGGGGACAGGGAATGAAAAACTGTTTTTT. Its translation is CAWSWGTGNEKLFF.

About this clonotype itself: The germline gene is not matched at one end of the junction; a read error may be the cause. V and J are TRBV5-1 and TRBJ2-3, with D unclear. CDR1 and CDR2 (germline): SGHRS, YFSETQ. The CDR3 has 12 amino acids. For the CDR3, the DNA is TGCGCCAGCAACTTGGATCAGATCGCGCAGTATTTT. As protein: CASNLDQIAQYF.

This clonotype was seen ten or more times. This rearrangement joins TRBV5-1 to TRBJ2-3, with 8 positions matching TRBD2. Trimming cost V 5 bases and J 2 bases; bases outside gene matches: 10. Per the germline V gene, CDR1 is SGHRS and CDR2 is YFSETQ. The CDR3 has 16 amino acids. The DNA for the CDR3 is TGCGCCAGCAGTCAGAGAGCGGGGGCACACACAGATACGCAGTATTTT. This gives the protein CASSQRAGAHTDTQYF.

With regard to this clonotype: Being one base from a much bigger clone, this may be a read error. This chain links TRBV6-5 with TRBJ2-5; 9 bases are a match to TRBD1. CDR3 length: 14 amino acids. Per germline, CDR1 MNHEY and CDR2 SVGAGI. The J segment lost 11 bases and the V segment lost 4 bases, leaving 11 bases of the junction unmatched. The CDR3, as DNA: TGTGCCAGCAGTTCACGGGACAGGGTGACTGAGCAGTACTTC. Translated: CASSSRDRVTEQYF.

This clonotype was observed at least ten times. The chain has TRBV7-2 and TRBJ2-3; TRBD2 might be the D (7 bases). The CDR3 has 16 amino acids. Per germline, CDR1 SGHTA and CDR2 FQGNSA. With 2 bases removed from V and 2 bases from J, the gap between germline ends came to 14 bases. In DNA form, the CDR3 reads TGTGCCAGCAGCTTAAGTAGGGGGGGATCCACAGATACGCAGTATTTT. Encoded protein: CASSLSRGGSTDTQYF.

This clonotype was counted many times. The chain is built from TRBV5-1 and TRBJ2-1, with 16 bases that match TRBD2. Trimming removed 4 bases from V and 2 bases from J; junction bases left unmatched: 6. Germline CDR1 SGHRS, CDR2 YFSETQ. This CDR3 is built from 18 residues. The CDR3, as DNA: TGCGCCAGCAGCCCCGGGACTAGCGGGGGGGCCGCCTACAATGAGCAGTTCTTC. Its protein is CASSPGTSGGAAYNEQFF. Filled out from reference TRBV5-1 and TRBJ2-1, the complete variable domain reads KAGVTQTPRYLIKTRGQQVTLSCSPISGHRSVSWYQQTPGQGLQFLFEYFSETQRNKGNFPGRFSGRQFSNSRSEMNVSTLELGDSALYLCASSPGTSGGAAYNEQFFGPGTRLTVL.

This clonotype was seen a single time. A read error may explain this, as a much larger clone is one base away. This chain joins TRBV20-1 and TRBJ2-3; D perhaps matches TRBD2 (5 bases). The germline CDR1 and CDR2 sequences are DFQATT and SNEGSKA (reference sequence). The CDR3 has 15 residues. This CDR3 is CSTRATSGFTDTQYF. CDR3 sequence (DNA): TGCAGTACTAGAGCCACGAGCGGTTTTACAGATACGCAGTATTTT.

This clonotype was recorded a few times. V is TRBV7-9 and J is TRBJ2-3; 8 bases fit TRBD2. The length of the CDR3 is 17 residues. V was clipped by 5 bases and J by 1 base; unmatched bases: 11. In germline, CDR1 is SEHNR, CDR2 FQNEAQ (reference sequence). The CDR3 is CASSPSSGGRGTDTQYF. As DNA, the CDR3 is TGTGCCAGCAGCCCCTCCAGCGGGGGTCGAGGCACAGATACGCAGTATTTT.

This rearrangement joins TRBV7-2 to TRBJ2-7; 7 nucleotides line up with TRBD1. This CDR3 region has 15 residues. Germline CDR1 SGHTA, CDR2 FQGNSA. Trimming took 7 bases from V and 6 from J; bases not matched to a gene: 15. In DNA form, the CDR3 reads TGTGCCAGCACCCTAACGGTGACAGGGTACGGCGAGCAGTACTTC. This sequence encodes CASTLTVTGYGEQYF.

On this clonotype: This sequence may be a read error, since a much larger clone differs from it by one base. The gene calls are TRBV3-1 and TRBJ1-1; TRBD1 aligns across 11 bases. Germline trimming cut 5 bases from V and 6 bases from J; bases unmatched to any gene: 5. CDR1 is LGHDT and CDR2 is YNNKEL in the germline V gene (reference sequence). CDR3 length: 14 amino acids. CDR3 nucleotides: TGTGCCAGCAGCGCGGGACAGGGGGGCGCTGAAGCTTTCTTT. It encodes CASSAGQGGAEAFF.